These 20 T cell receptor beta chains were sequenced from one sample in a study of blood T cell repertoires in COVID-19. The protocol was immunoSEQ multiplex PCR, while the TCRdb copy is restricted to in-frame clones and leaves out a portion. The sample has about 220,000 clones, around 87% seen once. The sequencing sample was made of peripheral blood. The receptors come from a woman aged 25 to 39 who had recovered from COVID-19.

The V and J genes are TRBV2 and TRBJ2-7; 7 nucleotides align to TRBD2. Germline V lookup: CDR1 SNHLY, CDR2 FYNNEI. The CDR3 runs to 14 residues. V shed 7 bases, J shed 4 bases, and the junction held 10 bases outside the gene matches. Written as DNA, the CDR3 is TGTGCCAGCACCCGTGGGGGAGGGAAGTACGAGCAGTACTTC. Protein sequence: CASTRGGGKYEQYF. Filled out from reference TRBV2 and TRBJ2-7, the complete variable domain reads EPEVTQTPSHQVTQMGQEVILRCVPISNHLYFYWYRQILGQKVEFLVSFYNNEISEKSEIFDDQFSVERPDGSNFTLKIRSTKLEDSAMYFCASTRGGGKYEQYFGPGTRLTVT.

In DNA, the CDR3 is TGCGCCAGCAGCTCGGTAGCGGGGGCCCAAGAGACCCAGTACTTC. The encoded protein is CASSSVAGAQETQYF. The V and J genes are TRBV5-1 and TRBJ2-5; 9 positions match TRBD2. Trimming cost V 3 bases and J 1 base; bases outside gene matches: 4. This CDR3 contains 15 residues. Per the germline V gene, CDR1 is SGHRS and CDR2 is YFSETQ.

This clone is a singleton in its sample. Written as DNA, the CDR3 is TGTGCCAGCAGCGCATTGGAGGACAGGGGAGGTGAAAAACTGTTTTTT. Its translation is CASSALEDRGGEKLFF. The chain employs TRBV5-4 and TRBJ1-4; 9 nucleotides align to TRBD1. V trimming: 4 bases; J trimming: 7 bases; junction bases outside the gene matches: 11. This CDR3 comprises 16 residues. Per the germline V gene, CDR1 is SGHNT and CDR2 is YYREEE (reference sequence).

V usage is TRBV4-1 and J usage is TRBJ2-3; TRBD2 aligns across 7 bases. This CDR3 spans 18 amino acids. The germline gives CDR1 MGHRA, CDR2 YSYEKL. V shed 1 base and J 3 bases; nucleotides not matched to a gene: 13. In DNA, the CDR3 is TGCGCCAGCAGCCAAGGGGGGGACTATAATAGGTTGACAGATACGCAGTATTTT. Its translation: CASSQGGDYNRLTDTQYF.

J is TRBJ2-1 and V is TRBV5-6; D perhaps matches TRBD1 (6 bases). Germline-derived CDR1 and CDR2 are SGHDT and YYEEEE. The CDR3 contains 16 residues. The ends were cut back, 2 bases at V and 7 bases at J, with 19 bases in the middle. The CDR3 protein is CASSLPFRGTGNEQFF. The DNA for the CDR3 is TGTGCCAGCAGCTTACCCTTCAGGGGTACGGGGAATGAGCAGTTCTTC.

This clone was detected once. The rearrangement joins TRBV7-2 to TRBJ1-3, with D perhaps TRBD1 (6 bases). The germline V and J ends were trimmed by 5 bases and 3 bases, with 14 bases remaining between them. Germline loops: CDR1 SGHTA, CDR2 FQGNSA. This CDR3 contains 15 residues. The CDR3 region has the DNA TGTGCCAGCAGCCCGACGGGGGGCAGTGGAAACACCATATATTTT. It translates to CASSPTGGSGNTIYF.

The CDR3 sequence is CASSFSGTPTGELFF. The DNA for the CDR3 is TGTGCCAGCAGCTTCTCCGGGACTCCCACCGGGGAGCTGTTTTTT. The V and J genes are TRBV13 and TRBJ2-2, with D maybe TRBD2 (6 bases). The CDR3 extends over 15 amino acids. CDR1 is PRHDT, CDR2 FYEKMQ, per germline (reference sequence). The V end was cut by 3 bases, the J end by 4 bases, with 12 bases between.

The genes are TRBV3-1 (or the pseudogene TRBV3-2) and TRBJ2-1, with 7 positions matching TRBD2. The V and J ends lost 4 bases and 6 bases, in that order; junction bases with no gene match: 9. Germline-derived CDR1 and CDR2 are LGHDT and YNNKEL (reference sequence). The CDR3 loop spans 15 amino acids. CDR3 sequence reads: CASSRARREGNEQFF. As DNA, the CDR3 is TGTGCCAGCAGCCGCGCTCGAAGGGAGGGCAATGAGCAGTTCTTC.

The chain has TRBV12-5 and TRBJ2-3, with D unresolved. The CDR3 has 15 amino acids. Germline V gives CDR1 LGHNT, CDR2 FRNRAP. V was cut by 7 bases and J by 2 bases, with 16 bases left in between. This chain's CDR3 is CASALYHQNTDTQYF. CDR3 DNA: TGTGCTAGTGCCCTATACCATCAAAACACAGATACGCAGTATTTT.

The gene calls are TRBV15 and TRBJ2-6, with D hard to call. V was shortened by 0 bases and J by 0 bases, with 12 bases between the two germline ends. The germline V gene encodes CDR1 LNHNV and CDR2 YYDKDF (reference sequence). The CDR3 length is 18 residues. CDR3 amino acids: CATSRDIEDPSGANVLTF. The CDR3 DNA follows: TGTGCCACCAGCAGAGATATCGAGGATCCCTCTGGGGCCAACGTCCTGACTTTC. Full variable domain (remainder filled in from reference TRBV15 and TRBJ2-6): DAMVIQNPRYQVTQFGKPVTLSCSQTLNHNVMYWYQQKSSQAPKLLFHYYDKDFNNEADTPDNFQSRRPNTSFCFLDIRSPGLGDTAMYLCATSRDIEDPSGANVLTFGAGSRLTVL.

This chain joins TRBV1 and TRBJ1-2; no DNA check was done on the table's D call, TRBD1. TRBV1 is noted as a pseudogene. The CDR3 covers 14 residues. CDR3 protein: CTSIPGHLIYGYTF. In DNA form, the CDR3 reads TGCACCAGCATCCCGGGACATCTTATTTATGGCTACACCTTC.

This clone was observed a handful of times. The chain carries TRBV11-2 and TRBJ2-1, with 11 bases that match TRBD1. Trimming cost V 4 bases and J 10 bases; bases outside gene matches: 6. Looked up from germline, CDR1 is SGHAT and CDR2 is FQNNGV. The CDR3 contains 14 residues. The CDR3 sequence is CASSWGQGVGEQFF. The DNA for the CDR3 is TGTGCCAGCAGCTGGGGACAGGGGGTCGGAGAGCAGTTCTTC.

The chain uses TRBV2 and TRBJ2-1; 7 bases fit TRBD1. Germline assignment: CDR1 SNHLY and CDR2 FYNNEI. The CDR3 spans 15 residues. J gave up 2 bases and V 7 bases, and 8 bases lay outside the gene matches. CDR3 sequence: CASTPGGIPYNEQFF. The CDR3 coding sequence is TGTGCCAGCACCCCAGGGGGTATCCCCTACAATGAGCAGTTCTTC.

The CDR3 loop is CASSESTDTQYF. CDR3 nucleotide sequence: TGTGCCAGCAGTGAATCGACAGATACGCAGTATTTT. The chain carries TRBV2 and TRBJ2-3; D gene ambiguous. Per the germline V gene, CDR1 is SNHLY and CDR2 is FYNNEI. The CDR3 consists of 12 residues. Trimming took 2 bases from V and 3 from J, leaving 3 bases between them.

The chain couples TRBV7-9 to TRBJ1-1; D ambiguous. V lost 1 base and J 6 bases, leaving 15 bases between the germline ends. Germline V lookup: CDR1 SEHNR, CDR2 FQNEAQ (reference sequence). This CDR3 has 15 amino acids. DNA for the CDR3: TGTGCCAGCAGCTTAGACCGGGCGGGCCACTCTGAAGCTTTCTTT. Amino acid sequence: CASSLDRAGHSEAFF.

CDR3 nucleotides: TGCGCCAGCAGCCAGGAAGACAGGCAGGGGTACGAGCAGTACTTC. This translates into CASSQEDRQGYEQYF. The rearrangement links TRBV4-1 to TRBJ2-7; D is perhaps TRBD1 (6 bases). V lost 3 bases, J lost 4 bases, and 16 bases lay in between. This CDR3 spans 15 amino acids. Germline assignment: CDR1 MGHRA and CDR2 YSYEKL.

This rearrangement joins TRBV19 to TRBJ1-3; 7 nucleotides match TRBD1. V lost 6 bases, J lost 2 bases, and 4 bases stayed unmatched. CDR1 LNHDA and CDR2 SQIVND come from the germline V gene (reference sequence). This CDR3 spans 14 amino acids. The CDR3 sequence is CASSLTGAGNTIYF. The CDR3 DNA reads as TGTGCCAGTAGCCTCACAGGGGCTGGAAACACCATATATTTT.

The chain joins TRBV6-5 to TRBJ1-1; the D gene is possibly TRBD1 (5 bases). The CDR3 sequence is 15 residues long. Trimming pared 6 bases from V and 4 bases from J, leaving 18 bases between. Looked up from germline, CDR1 is MNHEY and CDR2 is SVGAGI. The CDR3 is CASSTKVGGTTEAFF. The DNA of the CDR3 is TGTGCCAGCAGCACCAAAGTGGGGGGGACCACTGAAGCTTTCTTT.

In this sample, this clone turned up a few times. This rearrangement joins TRBV7-2 to TRBJ2-5; 8 bases fit TRBD2. CDR3 length equals 17 residues. Losses at the gene ends were 1 base for V and 0 bases for J; bases not matched to a gene: 7. Germline assignment: CDR1 SGHTA and CDR2 FQGNSA. The CDR3 spells CASSLVRASGYQETQYF. CDR3 coding DNA: TGTGCCAGCAGCTTAGTCCGGGCTAGCGGGTACCAAGAGACCCAGTACTTC.

The chain joins TRBV5-1 to TRBJ2-3; D gene ambiguous. Germline V CDR1 and CDR2: SGHRS, YFSETQ. Trimming took 0 bases from V and 1 from J, leaving 6 bases between them. This CDR3 has 14 residues. This CDR3 is CASSLARGTDTQYF. Here the CDR3 DNA reads TGCGCCAGCAGCTTGGCCCGGGGCACAGATACGCAGTATTTT.